Following are 20 T cell receptor beta chains from one sample sequenced in a study of T cell responses to AZD1222 COVID-19 vaccine. Clones were sequenced by immunoSEQ multiplex PCR, and TCRdb holds only the in-frame ones, with some missing. The sample consists of 110,000 or so clones, approximately 87% of them appearing once. This material consisted of peripheral blood, taken on day 0 of AZD1222 vaccination. The receptors come from an adult in good health.

This clone came up a few times. The chain employs TRBV6-6 and TRBJ1-2; D is possibly TRBD1 (5 bases). The CDR3 loop spans 15 amino acids. V was trimmed by 5 bases and J by 8 bases, leaving 21 bases between them. Per the germline V gene, CDR1 is MNHNY and CDR2 is SVGAGI (reference sequence). CDR3 in amino acids: CASSGAGTGTEGYTF. The CDR3 DNA sequence: TGTGCCAGCAGTGGGGCGGGGACGGGGACGGAGGGCTACACCTTC.

This rearrangement joins TRBV30 to TRBJ1-1, with a weak D call TRBD1 (6 bases). The germline gives CDR1 GTSNPN, CDR2 SVGIG (reference sequence). Trimming stripped 1 base from V and 6 bases from J, with 18 bases between. The CDR3 totals 15 residues. The CDR3 loop is CAWSAHGGPGSEAFF. The CDR3 DNA reads TGTGCCTGGAGTGCCCACGGGGGGCCGGGGTCTGAAGCTTTCTTT.

About this clone: This specimen includes other DNA sequences encoding the same CDR3. The chain uses TRBV7-9 and TRBJ2-3, with D unresolved. Germline V gene data show CDR1 as SEHNR and CDR2 as FQNEAQ (reference sequence). Trimming removed 2 bases at V and 0 bases at J, with 3 bases between. The CDR3 has 13 amino acids. Here the CDR3 reads CASSLLSTDTQYF. The CDR3 DNA is TGTGCCAGCAGCTTACTTAGCACAGATACGCAGTATTTT.

The V call is TRBV7-9, the J call TRBJ2-1, with 8 bases identical to TRBD2. Germline CDR1 SEHNR, CDR2 FQNEAQ (reference sequence). The CDR3 extends over 14 amino acids. The V gene end was trimmed by 2 bases and the J gene end by 13 bases; junction bases not matched to a gene: 10. CDR3 amino acids: CASSLLASAGGQFF. DNA for the CDR3: TGTGCCAGCAGCTTACTAGCCTCGGCGGGAGGACAGTTCTTC.

The rearrangement uses TRBV19 and TRBJ2-6, with a tentative D call TRBD2 (6 bases). CDR3 size: 15 residues. In germline, CDR1 is LNHDA, CDR2 SQIVND (reference sequence). The V and J ends lost 3 bases and 0 bases respectively, with 6 bases between them. The CDR3 region is CASSMGLSGANVLTF. The DNA of the CDR3 is TGTGCCAGTAGTATGGGACTCTCTGGGGCCAACGTCCTGACTTTC.

The chain couples TRBV3-1 (or the pseudogene TRBV3-2) to TRBJ1-2; unclear D gene. Germline CDR1 is LGHDT and CDR2 is YNNKEL (reference sequence). Trimming removed 1 base at V and 3 bases at J, with 24 bases between. The CDR3 covers 19 residues. The CDR3 region has the DNA TGTGCCAGCAGCCAAGTAAGGGAACAGCTTGGCCTACTGGACTATGGCTACACCTTC. Translating gives CASSQVREQLGLLDYGYTF.

The chain joins TRBV29-1 to TRBJ1-2; D unresolved. This CDR3 is 13 amino acids long. Germline V gene sequence: CDR1 SQVTM, CDR2 ANQGSEA. V shed 4 bases and J shed 0 bases, with 9 bases lying between them. The CDR3 protein is CSVGESANYGYTF. CDR3 DNA: TGCAGCGTTGGTGAGAGTGCTAACTATGGCTACACCTTC.

The CDR3 spells CARRVSGRNTEAFF. The CDR3 DNA is TGTGCCAGACGAGTTTCAGGAAGGAACACTGAAGCTTTCTTT. This chain uses TRBV28 with TRBJ1-1; D is undetermined. V was clipped by 9 bases and J by 1 base, with 15 bases between them. The CDR3 totals 14 residues. The germline V gene has CDR1 MDHEN and CDR2 SYDVKM.

The chain employs TRBV7-2 and TRBJ2-3; D uncertain. From germline, CDR1 is SGHTA and CDR2 FQGNSA. Trimming cost V 4 bases and J 1 base, with 12 bases left between them. The CDR3 extends over 15 amino acids. The CDR3 DNA reads as TGTGCCAGCAGCTCATCCCCTTCCCGCACAGATACGCAGTATTTT. This sequence encodes CASSSSPSRTDTQYF.

The chain combines TRBV5-6 with TRBJ1-4; TRBD1 agrees at 9 bases. Per germline, CDR1 SGHDT and CDR2 YYEEEE. V trimming: 4 bases; J trimming: 8 bases; junction bases outside the gene matches: 9. There are 15 residues in the CDR3. The DNA of the CDR3 is TGTGCCAGCAGCCGTGACAGGGGGTCGGGGGAAAAACTGTTTTTT. Translated, it gives CASSRDRGSGEKLFF.

V gene TRBV19 combines with J gene TRBJ2-7; 14 bases are a match to TRBD2. Trimming took 5 bases from V and 2 from J; bases not matched to a gene: 8. This CDR3 has 17 amino acids. Germline V gene lookup returns CDR1 LNHDA and CDR2 SQIVND (reference sequence). DNA for the CDR3: TGTGCCAGTAGTCCGGATCGGGGACTAGCGGGAGCCTACGAGCAGTACTTC. Encoded protein: CASSPDRGLAGAYEQYF.

This chain uses TRBV12-3 or TRBV12-4 with TRBJ2-7, with no clear D. This CDR3 spans 12 amino acids. The V end lost 6 bases, the J end lost 3 bases, and 9 bases lay between the germline ends. The CDR3 sequence is CASSPGGYEQYF. DNA of the CDR3: TGTGCCAGCAGCCCTGGTGGCTACGAGCAGTACTTC.

This clone appeared once. J is TRBJ1-1 and V is TRBV12-3 or TRBV12-4; D unresolved. The CDR3 is 12 residues long. Trimming took off 6 bases at V and 7 bases at J, with 12 bases between the two ends. The CDR3 region is CASSLSGVEAFF. Here the CDR3 DNA reads TGTGCCAGCAGCCTCTCTGGGGTTGAAGCTTTCTTT.

This rearrangement joins TRBV6-6 to TRBJ2-7, with a weak D call TRBD1 (6 bases). V lost 4 bases, J lost 3 bases, and 10 bases lay in between. Germline assignment: CDR1 MNHNY and CDR2 SVGAGI (reference sequence). The CDR3 covers 13 residues. The CDR3 region has the DNA TGTGCCAGCAGTTCCTACAGGGACTACGAGCAGTACTTC. Residues: CASSSYRDYEQYF.

This chain uses TRBV5-1 with TRBJ2-3, with 10 bases identical to TRBD2. CDR1 SGHRS and CDR2 YFSETQ come from the germline V gene. V was clipped by 4 bases and J by 3 bases; unmatched bases: 8. The CDR3 runs to 16 residues. CDR3 sequence reads: CASSQSLAGATDTQYF. CDR3 bases: TGCGCCAGCAGCCAGAGCCTAGCGGGAGCTACAGATACGCAGTATTTT.

The V call is TRBV28, the J call TRBJ1-2, with D maybe TRBD1 (5 bases). With 6 bases removed from V and 1 base from J, the gap between germline ends came to 18 bases. From germline, CDR1 is MDHEN and CDR2 SYDVKM. The CDR3 has 16 amino acids. CDR3 nucleotide sequence: TGTGCCAGCAGGCCGGGACCAAGTTGGGATAACTATGGCTACACCTTC. Its protein is CASRPGPSWDNYGYTF.

The chain combines TRBV14 with TRBJ2-5, with 9 bases lining up with TRBD2. Germline V CDR1 and CDR2: SGHDN, FVKESK. The length of the CDR3 is 16 residues. V trimming: 3 bases; J trimming: 3 bases; junction bases outside the gene matches: 8. CDR3 loop: CASSHRLAEREETQYF. CDR3 sequence (DNA): TGTGCCAGCAGCCACAGACTAGCGGAGAGAGAAGAGACCCAGTACTTC. The full variable domain, completed using reference TRBV14 and TRBJ2-5, is EAGVTQFPSHSVIEKGQTVTLRCDPISGHDNLYWYRRVMGKEIKFLLHFVKESKQDESGMPNNRFLAERTGGTYSTLKVQPAELEDSGVYFCASSHRLAEREETQYFGPGTRLLVL.

V usage is TRBV6-5 and J usage is TRBJ1-5; D possibly corresponds to TRBD1 (5 bases). The V gene lost 0 bases and the J gene lost 3 bases, with 6 bases spanning the gap. In germline, CDR1 is MNHEY, CDR2 SVGAGI. This CDR3 region has 14 residues. The CDR3, as DNA: TGTGCCAGCAGTTACTCGACAGTCAATCAGCCCCAGCATTTT. Residues: CASSYSTVNQPQHF.

In nucleotides, the CDR3 is TGTGCCAGCAGCTCCTTAGCGGGAGGGGGCAAGGGGACCCAGTACTTC. This encodes CASSSLAGGGKGTQYF. This chain uses TRBV5-4 with TRBJ2-5; 11 bases line up with TRBD2. In germline, CDR1 is SGHNT, CDR2 YYREEE (reference sequence). This CDR3 spans 16 amino acids. V gave up 3 bases and J gave up 7 bases; unmatched junction bases: 11.

The chain uses TRBV5-6 and TRBJ2-3; 7 bases fit TRBD2. Germline values: CDR1 SGHDT, CDR2 YYEEEE. The CDR3 has 14 amino acids. V lost 5 bases and J lost 4; bases outside the gene matches: 7. CDR3 protein: CASRLGGSADTQYF. The DNA of the CDR3 is TGTGCCAGCAGACTGGGAGGGAGTGCAGATACGCAGTATTTT.